Listed below are T cell receptor beta chains from one sample, sequenced in a study of regulatory T cells. Data came from immunoSEQ multiplex PCR; TCRdb stores just in-frame clones and leaves some out. Of approximately 20,000 clones listed, 80% to 95% are singletons. The sequenced material came from CD8+ T cells sorted from blood. The receptors were sampled from a child aged 2-15 years with CD3G deficiency. Each CDR3 is given with its conserved first and last residue. D genes are given only for firm matches. Not every row has a clone size; where given, it reads once, few, many or a size class.

V gene	J gene	clone size	D gene	CDR3 DNA	CDR3 protein
TRBV6-1	TRBJ1-3	NA	NA	TGTGCCAGCAGTGAAGGGTCCGGGACCATATATTTT	CASSEGSGTIYF
TRBV28	TRBJ2-3	NA	TRBD2	TGTGCCAGCAGTCTCGGGACTAGCCACGTCACAGATACGCAGTATTTT	CASSLGTSHVTDTQYF
TRBV28	TRBJ1-5	NA	TRBD1	TGTGCCAGCAGTTCCGCCAGGGGGCAACAGCCCCAGCATTTT	CASSSARGQQPQHF
TRBV28	TRBJ2-5	once	TRBD1	TGTGCCAGCAGCACCAGGTTTCAGGGGGTTTGGACGGGTCACGACAGGGGTCAGGAGACCCAGTACTTC	CASSTRFQGVWTGHDRGQETQYF
TRBV28	TRBJ1-5	NA	NA	TGTGCCAGCAGTTTAACGGGGAGCAATCAGCCCCAGCATTTT	CASSLTGSNQPQHF
TRBV28	TRBJ2-7	NA	NA	TGTGCCAGCAGTTTGGCTGGCCAGGGGGAGCAGTACTTC	CASSLAGQGEQYF
TRBV28	TRBJ1-4	few	NA	TGTGCCAGCACTCCCGTCGGGGGCAGGAATGAAAAACTGTTTTTT	CASTPVGGRNEKLFF
TRBV6-1	TRBJ2-7	NA	NA	TGTGCCAGCAGTGAACTGGACGGATACTACGAGCAGTACTTC	CASSELDGYYEQYF
TRBV6-1	TRBJ2-7	NA	TRBD2	TGTGCCAGCAGTCCCGGGACTAGCGGTTACGAGCAGTACTTC	CASSPGTSGYEQYF
TRBV7-9	TRBJ2-3	NA	NA	TGTGCCAGCACCTCTCCGGGGGAGCCCTCGGGTACGCAGTATTTT	CASTSPGEPSGTQYF
TRBV6-1	TRBJ1-2	NA	NA	TGTGCCAGCAGTGAAGACAGAAGTTATGGCTACACCTTC	CASSEDRSYGYTF
TRBV7-9	TRBJ2-1	NA	TRBD2	TGTGCCAGCAGCTTATATGGGGTAGCGGGAGGCGCCTACAATGAGCAGTTCTTC	CASSLYGVAGGAYNEQFF
TRBV28	TRBJ1-1	NA	NA	TGTGCCAGCAGTTTGGGGGGCAACACTGAAGCTTTCTTT	CASSLGGNTEAFF
TRBV5-1	TRBJ2-1	once	TRBD1	TGCGCCAGCAGCTTGGGACAGGGTTATGAGCAGTTCTTC	CASSLGQGYEQFF
TRBV27	TRBJ2-7	NA	NA	TGTGCCAGCAGTTTGAAGTACGAGCAGTACTTC	CASSLKYEQYF
TRBV10-3	TRBJ2-3	NA	TRBD2	TGTGCCATCAGTGGAGCGGGAGGTACAGATACGCAGTATTTT	CAISGAGGTDTQYF
TRBV5-1	TRBJ2-1	NA	TRBD2	TGCGCCAGCAGCTTAGCGGGAGAAGGTAACAATGAGCAGTTCTTC	CASSLAGEGNNEQFF
TRBV19	TRBJ1-2	NA	NA	TGTGCCAGTAGTCCGGGACCCCTCAGTGGCTACACCTTC	CASSPGPLSGYTF
TRBV7-9	TRBJ2-3	once	NA	TGTGCCAGCAGCTTAGACAGTGGTTCCACAGATACGCAGTATTTT	CASSLDSGSTDTQYF
TRBV28	TRBJ2-4	NA	TRBD1	TGTGCCAGCGCTGGACAGGGGGAAAACATTCAGTACTTC	CASAGQGENIQYF
TRBV28	TRBJ2-1	NA	TRBD2	TGTGCCAGCAGTCTCCTAGCGGGAGCCTACAATGAGCAGTTCTTC	CASSLLAGAYNEQFF
TRBV13	TRBJ2-7	once	TRBD1	TGTGCCAGCAGCTTCCAGGGGGCGGTTGAGCAGTACTTC	CASSFQGAVEQYF
TRBV9	TRBJ2-3	NA	TRBD2	TGTGCCAGCAGCGTAGAGGCGGGAGGGAGCACAGATACGCAGTATTTT	CASSVEAGGSTDTQYF
TRBV6-4	TRBJ1-1	once	NA	TGTGCCAGCCCGCCTTGCTATGCCCGGCTGAACACTGAAGCTTTCTTT	CASPPCYARLNTEAFF
TRBV13	TRBJ2-3	NA	TRBD1	TGTGCCAGCAGCTACGCCGGGACAGGGAAGGAAGATACGCAGTATTTT	CASSYAGTGKEDTQYF
TRBV5-1	TRBJ1-1	NA	TRBD1	TGCGCCAGCAGCTTCGGGACAGGGCTTAACACTGAAGCTTTCTTT	CASSFGTGLNTEAFF
TRBV18	TRBJ1-1	NA	NA	TGTGCCAGCTCAAACACCGTCGATTTCGATTTAAATCCCGGGACACTAAACACTGAAGCTTTCTTT	CASSNTVDFDLNPGTLNTEAFF
TRBV7-9	TRBJ2-7	NA	NA	TGTGCCAGCAGCTTAAGTATGGCACACGAGCAGTACTTC	CASSLSMAHEQYF
TRBV6-1	TRBJ1-4	NA	NA	TGTGCCAGCAGTAAACAGGAGTATGGTGAAAAACTGTTTTTT	CASSKQEYGEKLFF
TRBV5-1	TRBJ2-5	NA	TRBD2	TGCGCCAGCAGCGCAACTAGCGACCCCCGGGAGACCCAGTACTTC	CASSATSDPRETQYF
TRBV28	TRBJ2-7	NA	NA	TGTGCCAGCAGTTTGGCCATCGAGGACGAGCAGTACTTC	CASSLAIEDEQYF
TRBV27	TRBJ2-1	NA	TRBD1	TGTGCCGCGGGGACAGGGGGTATCAATGAGCAGTTCTTC	CAAGTGGINEQFF
TRBV5-1	TRBJ2-7	NA	TRBD2	TGCGCCAGCAGCTTGACTAGCGGGAGCTCCTACGAGCAGTACTTC	CASSLTSGSSYEQYF
TRBV28	TRBJ2-3	NA	NA	TGTGCCAGCAGTAATTGGGGGCGAAGCACAGATACGCAGTATTTT	CASSNWGRSTDTQYF
TRBV10-3	TRBJ2-7	NA	TRBD2	TGTGCCATCAGCGGCGGGGGCTCCTACGAGCAGTACTTC	CAISGGGSYEQYF
TRBV28	TRBJ2-1	NA	NA	TGTGCCAGCAGTTCTCCAATTACCCAGCAGTTCTTC	CASSSPITQQFF
TRBV11-2	TRBJ1-1	NA	NA	TGTGCCAGCAGCTTAGCCGCTCCGGGGCAGATGAACACTGAAGCTTTCTTT	CASSLAAPGQMNTEAFF
TRBV19	TRBJ2-2	NA	NA	TGTGCCAGTAGTCCCAGGGCGACCGGGGAGCTGTTTTTT	CASSPRATGELFF
TRBV7-9	TRBJ1-2	NA	NA	TGTGCCAGCAGCTTCGACAGCTACTATGGCTACACCTTC	CASSFDSYYGYTF
TRBV7-8	TRBJ1-5	NA	NA	TGTGCCAGCAGCTTAAACCCGACTCAGCCCCAGCATTTT	CASSLNPTQPQHF
TRBV5-1	TRBJ1-1	NA	NA	TGCGCCAGCAGCTCTCTACCCGGGGGCACTGAAGCTTTCTTT	CASSSLPGGTEAFF
TRBV28	TRBJ2-7	once	NA	TGTGCCAGCAGTAAACACAGTAACTCCTACGAGCAGTACTTC	CASSKHSNSYEQYF
TRBV7-9	TRBJ1-4	NA	NA	TGTGCCAGCAGCTTAGGCACGGTTACTAATGAAAAACTGTTTTTT	CASSLGTVTNEKLFF
TRBV7-9	TRBJ2-3	NA	NA	TGTGCCAGCAGCCACTACACAGGGGGGGCTAGCACAGATACGCAGTATTTT	CASSHYTGGASTDTQYF
TRBV7-9	TRBJ2-3	NA	TRBD1	TGTGCCAGCACTGGTGAGGGGGCCACAGATACGCAGTATTTT	CASTGEGATDTQYF
TRBV5-5	TRBJ1-2	NA	TRBD1	TGTGCCAGCAGCTTTTGGGACAGGGCCAACTATGGCTACACCTTC	CASSFWDRANYGYTF
TRBV11-2	TRBJ1-1	NA	NA	TGTGCCAGCAGCGTCTCTCAGAACACTGAAGCTTTCTTT	CASSVSQNTEAFF
TRBV6-1	TRBJ1-1	NA	NA	TGTGCCAGCAACCCCGCCAATCCATGGGACACTGAAGCTTTCTTT	CASNPANPWDTEAFF
TRBV6-6	TRBJ2-1	NA	NA	TGTGCCAGCAAAGTAGGCTCCTACAATGAGCAGTTCTTC	CASKVGSYNEQFF
TRBV7-6	TRBJ2-5	NA	NA	TGTGCCAGCAGCTTAGGACCGCTGGGGACCCAGTACTTC	CASSLGPLGTQYF
TRBV19	TRBJ2-4	NA	NA	TGTGCCAGTAGTGAGGGGGCCAAAAACATTCAGTACTTC	CASSEGAKNIQYF
TRBV28	TRBJ2-7	NA	NA	TGTGCCAGCAGTTTACCGGGTCCGAGGCGCGAGCAGTACTTC	CASSLPGPRREQYF
TRBV6-1	TRBJ2-7	NA	NA	TGTGCCAGCACCCGGAATCCTGCTCTCTACGAGCAGTACTTC	CASTRNPALYEQYF